The 10 T cell receptor beta chains listed next were all sequenced from one sample in a study of T cell repertoires in cytomegalovirus infection. These TCRs are of unknown antigen specificity. TCRdb called the reads again in MiXCR, with one record for every CDR3 protein. The sample has hundreds of thousands of distinct CDR3 sequences, roughly a third seen once. The specimen was cultured PBMCs, collected from culture after CMV antigen stimulation. The receptors shown here come from a human donor in good health (CMV status not recorded). Some clones in this sample may be carry-over from other donors' samples.

V gene TRBV19 combines with J gene TRBJ1-2, with no clear D. Germline CDR1 reads LNHDA; CDR2 reads SQIVND (reference sequence). The V end lost 10 bases, the J end lost 3 bases, and 15 bases lay between the germline ends. The CDR3 has 13 amino acids. CDR3 nucleotides: TGTGCCACGACCGGGAACCGTTACTATGGCTACACCTTC. Its translation is CATTGNRYYGYTF. The variable domain in full, completed from reference TRBV19 and TRBJ1-2, reads DGGITQSPKYLFRKEGQNVTLSCEQNLNHDAMYWYRQDPGQGLRLIYYSQIVNDFQKGDIAEGYSVSREKKESFPLTVTSAQKNPTAFYLCATTGNRYYGYTFGSGTRLTVV.

This clonotype was observed a few times. The chain has TRBV29-1 and TRBJ1-3; D gene uncertain. The CDR3 is 13 amino acids. Looked up from germline, CDR1 is SQVTM and CDR2 is ANQGSEA. Trimming pared 3 bases from V and 2 bases from J, leaving 8 bases between. The CDR3 protein is CSVEGSTGNTIYF. DNA of the CDR3: TGCAGCGTTGAGGGTTCTACTGGAAACACCATATATTTT.

The CDR3 sequence: CASTNVPGLAGGTDTQYF. Here the CDR3 DNA reads TGTGCCAGCACCAACGTCCCGGGACTAGCGGGGGGCACAGATACGCAGTATTTT. The gene calls are TRBV7-3 and TRBJ2-3, with 14 nucleotides matching TRBD2. Germline V gene data show CDR1 as SGHTA and CDR2 as FQGTGA. CDR3 size: 18 residues. The trim removed 7 bases at V and 1 base at J, leaving 10 bases unmatched.

This clonotype was recorded many times. The chain uses TRBV7-8 and TRBJ1-6; 8 bases map to TRBD1. The CDR3 extends over 15 amino acids. CDR1 and CDR2 (germline): SGHVS, FQNEAQ. V shed 4 bases and J 7 bases; nucleotides not matched to a gene: 6. This chain's CDR3 is CASSSGQGYNSPLHF. DNA of the CDR3: TGTGCCAGCAGCTCAGGACAGGGCTACAATTCACCCCTCCACTTT.

This clonotype was observed a handful of times. The chain carries TRBV7-3 and TRBJ2-1; TRBD2 matches 10 bases. Germline lookup yields CDR1 SGHTA and CDR2 FQGTGA. The CDR3 is made up of 15 amino acids. The V and J ends lost 5 bases and 5 bases, in that order; junction bases with no gene match: 6. Here the CDR3 DNA reads TGTGCCAGCAGCCTTACTAGCGGGACCGACAATGAGCAGTTCTTC. It encodes CASSLTSGTDNEQFF. Filled out from reference TRBV7-3 and TRBJ2-1, the complete variable domain reads GAGVSQTPSNKVTEKGKYVELRCDPISGHTALYWYRQSLGQGPEFLIYFQGTGAADDSGLPNDRFFAVRPEGSVSTLKIQRTERGDSAVYLCASSLTSGTDNEQFFGPGTRLTVL.

This clonotype has just a few counts. The chain combines TRBV7-2 with TRBJ1-2; a possible D gene is TRBD1 (5 bases). Germline CDR1 is SGHTA and CDR2 is FQGNSA. Trimming stripped 3 bases from V and 7 bases from J, with 12 bases between. The CDR3 spans 13 residues. The CDR3 here is CASSLQRGGGYTF. The CDR3 DNA reads TGTGCCAGCAGCTTGCAGAGGGGCGGTGGCTACACCTTC. Variable domain in full (rest from reference TRBV7-2 and TRBJ1-2): GAGVSQSPSNKVTEKGKDVELRCDPISGHTALYWYRQSLGQGLEFLIYFQGNSAPDKSGLPSDRFSAERTGGSVSTLTIQRTQQEDSAVYLCASSLQRGGGYTFGSGTRLTVV.

The chain couples TRBV20-1 to TRBJ2-1; 11 bases fit TRBD2. Germline CDR1 reads DFQATT; CDR2 reads SNEGSKA (reference sequence). There are 15 residues in the CDR3. V lost 1 base to trimming and J lost 10 bases; unmatched junction nucleotides: 9. The CDR3 DNA reads TGCAGTGCTAGAGGGGGGACTAGCGGTACTAGGGAGCAGTTCTTC. It encodes CSARGGTSGTREQFF.

This clonotype was observed a few times. The chain has TRBV12-3 or TRBV12-4 and TRBJ2-1; D is ambiguous. CDR3 length: 20 amino acids. V was clipped by 3 bases and J by 5 bases, with 29 bases between them. CDR3 DNA sequence: TGTGCCAGCAGTTTCGATAATCGGTTCGTAGCTCACTCGAAGAACAATGAGCAGTTCTTC. Protein product: CASSFDNRFVAHSKNNEQFF.

This clonotype was counted once. This chain uses TRBV30 with TRBJ1-6; D is unclear. From germline, CDR1 is GTSNPN and CDR2 SVGIG (reference sequence). This CDR3 is built from 13 residues. V lost 7 bases, J lost 8 bases, and 15 bases lay in between. This chain's CDR3 is CALDLKMDSPLHF. CDR3 coding DNA: TGTGCCTTGGACCTGAAGATGGATTCACCCCTCCACTTT.

V usage is TRBV29-1 and J usage is TRBJ2-3; 8 bases line up with TRBD1. CDR3 length: 12 amino acids. CDR1 is SQVTM and CDR2 is ANQGSEA in the germline V gene. J was trimmed by 4 bases and V by 4 bases; bases with no gene match: 1. Here the CDR3 DNA reads TGCAGCGTTGTGACAGGGGCAGATACGCAGTATTTT. Translation gives CSVVTGADTQYF.